The 10 T cell receptor beta chains below all came from one sample that was sequenced in a study of blood T cell repertoires in COVID-19. Data came from immunoSEQ multiplex PCR; TCRdb stores just in-frame clones and leaves some out. This sample has about 170,000 clones, with 80% to 90% found just once. The specimen was peripheral blood. These receptors were collected from a man aged 40-55 years who had recovered from COVID-19.

The chain links TRBV18 to TRBJ1-5; 7 bases agree with TRBD1. This CDR3 is built from 14 residues. The J segment lost 6 bases and the V segment lost 3 bases, leaving 5 bases of the junction unmatched. Germline V lookup: CDR1 KGHSH, CDR2 LQKENI. The CDR3 sequence: CASSPTGQGQPQHF. The CDR3 DNA follows: TGTGCCAGCTCACCGACAGGGCAGGGTCAGCCCCAGCATTTT.

The J gene is TRBJ1-1, the V gene TRBV5-8, with unresolved D. CDR3 length: 14 residues. Per germline, CDR1 SGHTS and CDR2 YDEGEE. The V gene lost 0 bases and the J gene lost 4 bases, with 10 bases spanning the gap. The CDR3 sequence is CASSLGGLSTEAFF. In DNA form, the CDR3 reads TGTGCCAGCAGCTTGGGAGGGTTGAGCACTGAAGCTTTCTTT.

V and J are TRBV4-3 and TRBJ2-5; the match to TRBD1 covers 9 bases. This CDR3 has 17 amino acids. Germline-derived CDR1 and CDR2 are LGHNA and YSLEER. The ends lost 3 bases at V and 0 bases at J; junction bases unmatched: 8. CDR3 DNA sequence: TGCGCCAGCAGCCACGGCTTACAGGGGGCTCACCAAGAGACCCAGTACTTC. It codes for CASSHGLQGAHQETQYF.

The chain employs TRBV10-3 and TRBJ2-7; tentative D call: TRBD1 (7 bases). V was pared by 8 bases and J by 3 bases, with 11 bases between. The germline V gene encodes CDR1 ENHRY and CDR2 SYGVKD. The CDR3 is made up of 12 amino acids. This CDR3 is CAIQQGGYEQYF. DNA for the CDR3: TGTGCCATCCAGCAGGGGGGCTACGAGCAGTACTTC.

V is TRBV16 and J is TRBJ2-1, with 8 bases matching TRBD1. This CDR3 comprises 15 residues. The junction had 6 bases not matched to a gene; V was cut back by 0 bases and J by 8 bases. Germline V gene data show CDR1 as KGHSY and CDR2 as FQNENV. CDR3 residues: CASSQSGQGIDEQFF. Written as DNA, the CDR3 is TGTGCCAGCAGCCAATCAGGACAGGGAATCGATGAGCAGTTCTTC.

This chain links TRBV3-1 (or the pseudogene TRBV3-2) with TRBJ2-7, with D possibly matching TRBD1 (6 bases). V lost 3 bases and J lost 0, with 12 bases in between. From germline, CDR1 is LGHDT and CDR2 YNNKEL (reference sequence). This CDR3 is 15 amino acids long. The CDR3 protein is CASSHGTPSSYEQYF. The CDR3 coding sequence is TGTGCCAGCAGCCACGGGACACCAAGCTCCTACGAGCAGTACTTC.

This rearrangement joins TRBV9 to TRBJ1-4; the D is unclear. CDR1 is SGDLS and CDR2 is YYNGEE in the germline V gene. V lost 4 bases and J lost 7, with 11 bases in between. The CDR3 has 13 residues. The CDR3 DNA reads as TGTGCCAGCAGCCCCCCCGCGGTTGAAAAACTGTTTTTT. This encodes CASSPPAVEKLFF.

This chain links TRBV6-1 with TRBJ2-3; no firm D call. Trimming left V 0 bases short and J 3 bases short, with 7 bases between. The germline CDR1 and CDR2 sequences are MNHNS and SASEGT. This CDR3 contains 14 residues. In DNA, the CDR3 is TGTGCCAGCAGTGAAGCGGTCAGGACAGATACGCAGTATTTT. Translating it yields CASSEAVRTDTQYF.

The gene calls are TRBV5-4 and TRBJ1-2; maybe TRBD1 (6 bases). This CDR3 has 14 residues. Germline lookup yields CDR1 SGHNT and CDR2 YYREEE (reference sequence). The germline V and J ends were trimmed by 4 bases and 8 bases, with 18 bases remaining between them. In DNA, the CDR3 is TGTGCCAGCAGCCCGGAGGGGGGGGGAGAGGGCTACACCTTC. Encoded protein: CASSPEGGGEGYTF.

The V call is TRBV5-5, the J call TRBJ2-5, with D possibly matching TRBD2 (6 bases). The CDR3 totals 14 residues. Trimming stripped 0 bases from V and 3 bases from J, with 9 bases between. CDR1 is SGHKS, CDR2 YYEKEE, per germline (reference sequence). The CDR3: CASSLGGTEETQYF. For the CDR3, the DNA is TGTGCCAGCAGCTTGGGCGGGACTGAAGAGACCCAGTACTTC.